This T cell receptor beta chain was profiled in a study of blood T cell repertoires in COVID-19. Study details: The analysed material was cDNA or gDNA that came from T cells, B-cell-depleted T cells, or PBMCs.

Generated by immunoSEQ multiplex PCR, the TCRdb table keeps only in-frame clones and is missing some. Of around 30,000 clones in the sample, roughly 65% were seen once. The CDR3 loop spans 15 amino acids. Germline loops: CDR1 SGHTA, CDR2 FQGNSA. The V and J ends lost 6 bases and 8 bases, in that order; junction bases with no gene match: 13. V and J are TRBV7-2 and TRBJ1-2; 9 nucleotides match TRBD1. The sequence derives from a human donor in a cohort sampled during active COVID-19. Sequences were obtained from peripheral blood. For the CDR3, the DNA is TGTGCCAGCAGATCACCGGGACAGGGTTTCCGAGGCTACACCTTC. The encoded protein is CASRSPGQGFRGYTF.